Below, 14 T cell receptor beta chains from the same sample are listed, as sequenced in a study of T cells in Graves' hyperthyroidism and ophthalmopathy. Amplification of TCR beta CDR3 regions was performed using RNA transcripts as template. A first-round RT-PCR of the TCR CDR3 used the HTBI primer set. TCRdb reprocessed the multiplex PCR reads via MiXCR and lists one record per CDR3 protein. The data contain around 300,000 distinct CDR3 sequences, roughly 13% of them singletons. The sequencing sample was made of blood. The receptors originated from a woman aged 30 to 39 with Graves' hyperthyroidism that later progressed to Graves' ophthalmopathy.

This clonotype was detected a few times. The chain is built from TRBV4-2 and TRBJ1-2; D gene uncertain. The CDR3 consists of 12 residues. The V gene lost 1 base and the J gene lost 8 bases, with 8 bases spanning the gap. The V gene's germline CDR1 is LGHNA and CDR2 YNFKEQ. The CDR3 bases are TGTGCCAGCAGCCAAGCCCCGGAGGGCTACACCTTC. This encodes CASSQAPEGYTF.

As concerns this clonotype: A single base separates this from a much larger clone, so it may be a read error. The rearrangement links TRBV20-1 to TRBJ2-2; possible D gene TRBD2, 6 bases. Germline V CDR1 and CDR2: DFQATT, SNEGSKA (reference sequence). This CDR3 spans 16 amino acids. The V end was cut by 4 bases, the J end by 4 bases, with 19 bases between. This CDR3 reads CSATPGGRRGTGELFF. DNA for the CDR3: TGCAGTGCTACCCCAGGTGGGAGGCGAGGCACCGGGGAGCTGTTTTTT.

There are many counts of this clonotype. V and J are TRBV20-1 and TRBJ2-1; tentative D call: TRBD2 (5 bases). Trimming cost V 4 bases and J 7 bases, with 11 bases left between them. There are 12 residues in the CDR3. CDR1 is DFQATT, CDR2 SNEGSKA, per germline (reference sequence). This CDR3 is CSAKREVNEQFF. The CDR3 nucleotides read TGCAGTGCTAAACGGGAAGTGAATGAGCAGTTCTTC.

This clonotype has a handful of counts. This chain links TRBV14 with TRBJ1-2; D perhaps matches TRBD1 (6 bases). The CDR3 has 16 amino acids. With 0 bases removed from V and 4 bases from J, the gap between germline ends came to 15 bases. Germline CDR1 is SGHDN and CDR2 is FVKESK. Written as DNA, the CDR3 is TGTGCCAGCAGCCAAGAGAAGGGGGGCGATCCCTATGGCTACACCTTC. As protein: CASSQEKGGDPYGYTF.

This clonotype was picked up many times. The J gene is TRBJ2-1, the V gene TRBV29-1; D may correspond to TRBD1 or TRBD2 (5 bases each). The ends were cut back, 6 bases at V and 2 bases at J, with 14 bases in the middle. The CDR3 spans 14 residues. Germline V CDR1 and CDR2: SQVTM, ANQGSEA. For the CDR3, the DNA is TGCAGCGTGGCCGGGTGGGGGACCTACAATGAGCAGTTCTTC. Translating gives CSVAGWGTYNEQFF.

The sample holds many counts of this clonotype. The chain combines TRBV7-9 with TRBJ2-7, with a weak D call TRBD1 (7 bases). This CDR3 comprises 14 residues. The germline V and J ends were trimmed by 4 bases and 4 bases, with 14 bases remaining between them. CDR1 is SEHNR, CDR2 FQNEAQ, per germline (reference sequence). This CDR3 is CASSSRTGGYEQYF. CDR3 nucleotides: TGTGCCAGCAGCTCCCGGACAGGAGGGTACGAGCAGTACTTC.

In this sample, this clonotype turned up a few times. This chain uses TRBV4-1 with TRBJ1-2, with 8 bases matching TRBD1. There are 15 residues in the CDR3. Trimming at V came to 0 bases and at J to 7 bases, leaving 7 bases not matched to a gene. Per the germline V gene, CDR1 is MGHRA and CDR2 is YSYEKL. The CDR3 DNA reads TGCGCCAGCAGCCAAGATCGGCAGGGGGCGGGTGGCTACACCTTC. Protein: CASSQDRQGAGGYTF.

This clonotype was detected ten times or more. The chain joins TRBV11-2 to TRBJ2-7; TRBD2 is a possible D gene (6 bases). CDR1 and CDR2 (germline): SGHAT, FQNNGV. The CDR3 length is 14 residues. V was cut by 5 bases and J by 6 bases, with 17 bases left in between. In DNA, the CDR3 is TGTGCCAGCAGCCCCGGGACTGGCCTCGGCGAGCAGTACTTC. It specifies CASSPGTGLGEQYF.

At least ten counts were recorded for this clonotype. The chain is built from TRBV19 and TRBJ2-3, with D possibly TRBD1 on 8 matching bases. V lost 10 bases and J 5 bases, leaving 22 bases between the germline ends. The CDR3 covers 15 residues. In germline, CDR1 is LNHDA, CDR2 SQIVND (reference sequence). The CDR3 DNA sequence: TGTGCCACTCGGGAGGACAGGGAGCGTTTAGATACGCAGTATTTT. Translation: CATREDRERLDTQYF.

This clonotype was seen more than once but under ten times. Its ends do not fully match the called genes, so a read error is possible. V usage is TRBV14 and J usage is TRBJ1-2; no definite D call. This CDR3 has 12 residues. CDR1 and CDR2 from the germline V gene are SGHDN and FVKESK. The CDR3 reads CASSRNVEASAF. CDR3 nucleotides: TGTGCCAGCAGTCGGAACGTGGAGGCCTCGGCCTTC. Combining the CDR3 with reference TRBV14 and TRBJ1-2 gives the whole variable domain EAGVTQFPSHSVIEKGQTVTLRCDPISGHDNLYWYRRVMGKEIKFLLHFVKESKQDESGMPNNRFLAERTGGTYSTLKVQPAELEDSGVYFCASSRNVEASAFGSGTRLTVV.

This clonotype was observed at least ten times. The rearrangement joins TRBV20-1 to TRBJ2-3, with 8 bases identical to TRBD2. J lost 3 bases, V lost 0 bases, and 5 bases had no gene match. CDR1 DFQATT and CDR2 SNEGSKA come from the germline V gene (reference sequence). The CDR3 has 15 residues. CDR3 nucleotide sequence: TGCAGTGCTAGAGACCCGGGAGGGGGAACAGATACGCAGTATTTT. Amino acids: CSARDPGGGTDTQYF.

The table lists this clonotype with a few counts. A clone one base away is much larger, so this may be a read error. Given the absence of the conserved phenylalanine or tryptophan at the CDR3 end, a read error is likely. The V gene is TRBV2, the J gene TRBJ2-3; D call uncertain. CDR3 size: 12 residues. V shed 6 bases and J shed 3 bases, with 7 bases lying between them. The germline CDR1 and CDR2 sequences are SNHLY and FYNNEI. CDR3 in DNA: TGTGCCAGCAGGCCTGAAACAGATACGCAGTATTGT. This translates into CASRPETDTQYC.

V gene TRBV29-1 combines with J gene TRBJ1-3, with a possible D match to TRBD1 (5 bases). Deletions cut 4 bases from V and 3 bases from J, with 16 bases between. Germline loops: CDR1 SQVTM, CDR2 ANQGSEA. The CDR3 runs 15 residues. The CDR3 is CSVGLKGSGGNTIYF. CDR3 sequence (DNA): TGCAGCGTTGGTCTTAAGGGGTCGGGTGGAAACACCATATATTTT.

There are a few counts of this clonotype. V and J are TRBV27 and TRBJ2-2, with 9 bases identical to TRBD2. Germline lookup yields CDR1 MNHEY and CDR2 SMNVEV (reference sequence). The CDR3 sequence is 16 residues long. Trimming removed 2 bases from V and 4 bases from J; junction bases left unmatched: 5. The CDR3 bases are TGTGCCAGCAGTTTAATAGCGGGAGAGGGCACCGGGGAGCTGTTTTTT. It codes for CASSLIAGEGTGELFF.